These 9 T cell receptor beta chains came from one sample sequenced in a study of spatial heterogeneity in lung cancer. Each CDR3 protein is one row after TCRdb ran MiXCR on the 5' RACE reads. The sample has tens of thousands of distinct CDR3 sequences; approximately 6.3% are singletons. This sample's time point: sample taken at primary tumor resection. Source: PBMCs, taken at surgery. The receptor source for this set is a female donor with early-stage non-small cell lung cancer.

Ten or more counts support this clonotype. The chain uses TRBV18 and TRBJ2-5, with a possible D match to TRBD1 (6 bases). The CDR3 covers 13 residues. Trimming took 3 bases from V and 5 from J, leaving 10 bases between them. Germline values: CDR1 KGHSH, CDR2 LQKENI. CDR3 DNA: TGTGCCAGCTCACCCAGGGGTTGGGAGACCCAGTACTTC. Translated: CASSPRGWETQYF. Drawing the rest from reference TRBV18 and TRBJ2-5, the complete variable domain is NAGVMQNPRHLVRRRGQEARLRCSPMKGHSHVYWYRQLPEEGLKFMVYLQKENIIDESGMPKERFSAEFPKEGPSILRIQQVVRGDSAAYFCASSPRGWETQYFGPGTRLLVL.

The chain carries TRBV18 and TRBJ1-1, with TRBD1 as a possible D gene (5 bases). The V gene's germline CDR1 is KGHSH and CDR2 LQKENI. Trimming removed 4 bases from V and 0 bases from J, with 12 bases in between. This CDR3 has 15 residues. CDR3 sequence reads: CASSRAGNVNTEAFF. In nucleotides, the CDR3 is TGTGCCAGCTCACGCGCAGGGAACGTGAACACTGAAGCTTTCTTT.

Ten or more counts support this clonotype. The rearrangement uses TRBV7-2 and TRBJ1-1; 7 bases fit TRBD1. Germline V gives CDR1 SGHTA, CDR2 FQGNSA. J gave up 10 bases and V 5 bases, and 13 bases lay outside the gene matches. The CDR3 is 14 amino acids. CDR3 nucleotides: TGTGCCAGCAGCCCAACTCCGGGACAGTTCGTAGCTTTCTTT. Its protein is CASSPTPGQFVAFF.

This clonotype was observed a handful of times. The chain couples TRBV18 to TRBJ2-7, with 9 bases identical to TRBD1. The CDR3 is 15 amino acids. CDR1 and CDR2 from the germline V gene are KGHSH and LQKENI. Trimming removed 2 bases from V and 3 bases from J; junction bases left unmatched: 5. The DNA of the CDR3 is TGTGCCAGCTCACCAACTAGACAGGGGGGCTACGAGCAGTACTTC. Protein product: CASSPTRQGGYEQYF.

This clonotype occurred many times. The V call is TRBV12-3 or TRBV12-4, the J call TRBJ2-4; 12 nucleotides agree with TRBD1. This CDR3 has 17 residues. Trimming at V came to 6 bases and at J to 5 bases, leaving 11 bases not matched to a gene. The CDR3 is CASSPITGTGGQNIQYF. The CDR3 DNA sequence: TGTGCCAGCAGCCCCATAACCGGGACAGGGGGCCAAAACATTCAGTACTTC.

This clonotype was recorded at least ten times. As DNA, the CDR3 is TGTGCCAGCAGTTTATTAAGTGAGCAGTTCTTC. It encodes CASSLLSEQFF. The chain links TRBV12-3 or TRBV12-4 to TRBJ2-1; D not resolved. V lost 2 bases and J lost 9, with 5 bases in between. The CDR3 is made up of 11 amino acids.

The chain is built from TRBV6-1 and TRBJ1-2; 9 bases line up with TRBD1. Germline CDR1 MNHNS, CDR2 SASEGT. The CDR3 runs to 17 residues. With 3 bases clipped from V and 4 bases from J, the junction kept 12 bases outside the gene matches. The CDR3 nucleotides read TGTGCCAGCAGTGATACGGACAGGGGCCGCTATGGCTATGGCTACACCTTC. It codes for CASSDTDRGRYGYGYTF.

The CDR3 spells CSAVDTYSNQPQHF. The CDR3 DNA follows: TGCAGTGCTGTCGACACCTATAGCAATCAGCCCCAGCATTTT. This chain joins TRBV20-1 and TRBJ1-5; D call uncertain. CDR3 length: 14 amino acids. The V end lost 5 bases, the J end lost 0 bases, and 11 bases lay between the germline ends. The germline V gene encodes CDR1 DFQATT and CDR2 SNEGSKA (reference sequence).

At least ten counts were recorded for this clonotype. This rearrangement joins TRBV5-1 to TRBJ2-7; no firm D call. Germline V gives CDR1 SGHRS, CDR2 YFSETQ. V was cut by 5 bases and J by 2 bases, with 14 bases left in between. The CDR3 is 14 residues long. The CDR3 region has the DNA TGCGCCAGCAGGGGCCTCGAGGCGACCTACGAGCAGTACTTC. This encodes CASRGLEATYEQYF.